The 10 T cell receptor beta chains below come from one sample, sequenced in a study of T cells of healthy individuals. Using its own MiXCR run on the 5' RACE reads, TCRdb lists one record per CDR3 protein. The table includes about 41,000 distinct CDR3 sequences, roughly 4.3% detected once. Receptors originate from a human donor in good health.

This clonotype showed up just a few times. The chain uses TRBV2 and TRBJ2-5, with 10 bases lining up with TRBD2. The CDR3 has 19 amino acids. The germline V gene encodes CDR1 SNHLY and CDR2 FYNNEI. Trimming removed 2 bases from V and 0 bases from J; junction bases left unmatched: 12. CDR3 region: CASSESVGLAGEYQETQYF. DNA of the CDR3: TGTGCCAGCAGTGAATCGGTCGGGCTAGCGGGGGAGTACCAAGAGACCCAGTACTTC.

This clonotype occurred a few times. This chain uses TRBV27 with TRBJ2-3; 7 positions match TRBD1. Germline CDR1 is MNHEY and CDR2 is SMNVEV (reference sequence). The CDR3 contains 17 residues. V lost 4 bases, J lost 2 bases, and 12 bases stayed unmatched. The CDR3 DNA reads as TGTGCCAGCAGTTACATTTTATCCGGGACAGCCACAGATACGCAGTATTTT. It encodes CASSYILSGTATDTQYF.

This clonotype was counted ten times or more. This sequence joins TRBV29-1 and TRBJ1-2, with 7 bases aligning to TRBD1. Germline V CDR1 and CDR2: SQVTM, ANQGSEA. The CDR3 is 13 amino acids. The J segment lost 8 bases and the V segment lost 7 bases, leaving 13 bases of the junction unmatched. The CDR3 spells CSAAGTASLGYTF. The CDR3 DNA sequence: TGCAGCGCCGCCGGGACAGCCTCTCTCGGCTACACCTTC.

This clonotype was seen ten or more times. This chain uses TRBV11-2 with TRBJ2-5; TRBD2 aligns across 8 bases. CDR3 length equals 16 residues. J lost 5 bases, V lost 3 bases, and 11 bases had no gene match. Germline values: CDR1 SGHAT, CDR2 FQNNGV. The CDR3 region has the DNA TGTGCCAGCAGCTTTACTAGCGGTTACGCTACGGAGACCCAGTACTTC. It encodes CASSFTSGYATETQYF.

A word on this clonotype: This may be a read error: a much more frequent sequence differs by one nucleotide. This chain uses TRBV6-1 with TRBJ1-2; TRBD1 agrees at 10 bases. Germline values: CDR1 MNHNS, CDR2 SASEGT. This CDR3 has 15 residues. The DNA of the CDR3 is TGTGCCAGCAGTGAGGGGACAGGGGCGCAATATGGCTACAACTTC. Protein product: CASSEGTGAQYGYNF.

This clonotype was detected only a few times. The V call is TRBV7-9, the J call TRBJ1-1; D may be TRBD1 (5 bases). This CDR3 has 16 residues. Trimming pared 5 bases from V and 1 base from J, leaving 17 bases between. The germline V gene encodes CDR1 SEHNR and CDR2 FQNEAQ (reference sequence). The CDR3 reads CASSATWDGANTEAFF. CDR3 nucleotides: TGTGCCAGCAGCGCAACCTGGGACGGAGCGAACACTGAAGCTTTCTTT.

The chain recombines TRBV19 with TRBJ2-2, with D uncertain. This CDR3 has 12 residues. CDR1 and CDR2 from the germline V gene are LNHDA and SQIVND (reference sequence). V lost 5 bases and J 2 bases, leaving 3 bases between the germline ends. The DNA for the CDR3 is TGTGCCAGTAGTTTTAACACCGGGGAGCTGTTTTTT. Protein: CASSFNTGELFF.

The rearrangement uses TRBV28 and TRBJ2-1; possibly TRBD2 for D (5 bases). The CDR3 is 14 residues long. The germline gives CDR1 MDHEN, CDR2 SYDVKM. Deletions cut 4 bases from V and 0 bases from J, with 7 bases between. The CDR3 protein is CASSSGFSYNEQFF. For the CDR3, the DNA is TGTGCCAGCAGTTCGGGATTCTCCTACAATGAGCAGTTCTTC. The variable domain in full, with the rest retrieved from reference TRBV28 and TRBJ2-1, is DVKVTQSSRYLVKRTGEKVFLECVQDMDHENMFWYRQDPGLGLRLIYFSYDVKMKEKGDIPEGYSVSREKKERFSLILESASTNQTSMYLCASSSGFSYNEQFFGPGTRLTVL.

This clonotype was seen a few times. The V call is TRBV5-5, the J call TRBJ1-2; 9 bases map to TRBD1. Germline CDR1 reads SGHKS; CDR2 reads YYEKEE (reference sequence). The CDR3 has 14 amino acids. J was trimmed by 8 bases and V by 4 bases; bases with no gene match: 9. The CDR3 spells CASSGGQGSSGYTF. Written as DNA, the CDR3 is TGTGCCAGCAGCGGCGGACAGGGGTCGAGCGGCTACACCTTC.

This clonotype was detected only a few times. This may be a read error: a much more frequent sequence differs by one nucleotide. The CDR3 is CASSQSTGRAGANVLTF. As DNA, the CDR3 is TGCGCCAGCAGTCAATCCACGGGTCGTGCTGGGGCCAACGTCCTGACTTTC. The chain joins TRBV23-1 to TRBJ2-6; D is unclear. TRBV23-1 is annotated as an ORF whose role is uncertain. With 0 bases removed from V and 2 bases from J, the gap between germline ends came to 11 bases. This CDR3 is 17 amino acids long.